The rows below give T cell receptor beta chains drawn from one sample of a study of blood T cells in healthy people across ages. TCRdb processed the 5' RACE reads anew with MiXCR; each CDR3 protein has one entry. This sample has about 680,000 distinct CDR3 sequences, with more than 40% found just once. The sample consisted of blood. The receptors shown here come from a woman aged 60-75 years in good health. Both conserved end residues are part of each CDR3. Fields, in order: V gene, clone size, J gene, D gene, CDR3 DNA, CDR3 protein. D genes are given only for firm matches. The listing skips clone size in some rows; elsewhere it reads once, few, many or a size class.

>TRBV14|NA|TRBJ2-5|TRBD1
TGTGCCAGCAGCCAAGATGGGGCCGGGACAGGGACTAAAGAGACCCAGTACTTC
CASSQDGAGTGTKETQYF
>TRBV7-9|NA|TRBJ2-1|NA
TGTGCCAGCAGTAAAACAGGGCGTGAGCAGTTCTTC
CASSKTGREQFF
>TRBV18|once|TRBJ2-4|TRBD2
TGTGCCAGCTCACCATCCTACGGGGGGGGAGCCAAAAACATTCAGTACTTC
CASSPSYGGGAKNIQYF
>TRBV20-1|NA|TRBJ1-2|TRBD1
TGCAGTGCCAATCCCGAGGACAGGGCTGGCTATGGCTACACCTTC
CSANPEDRAGYGYTF
>TRBV13|NA|TRBJ2-7|TRBD1
TGTGCCAGTGGCCGACAGGGTTTTGACGAGCAGTACTTC
CASGRQGFDEQYF
>TRBV7-3|NA|TRBJ2-5|TRBD2
TGTGCCAGCAGCTCCGGGACTAGCGGGAGAGAGTCCCAGTACTTC
CASSSGTSGRESQYF
>TRBV5-1|NA|TRBJ1-1|TRBD1
TGCGCCAGCAGACCGACAGGGGGCACTGAAGCTTTCTTT
CASRPTGGTEAFF
>TRBV7-2|NA|TRBJ1-2|NA
TGTGCCAGCACCCTTTGGGGGTATGGCTACACCTTC
CASTLWGYGYTF
>TRBV29-1|many|TRBJ2-7|TRBD1
TGCAGCGGGGCAGAACAGGGGAGCGAGCAGTACTTC
CSGAEQGSEQYF
>TRBV20-1|NA|TRBJ2-4|TRBD1
TGCAGTGCTCCCCGACAGGGGCCGAGAAACATTCAGTACTTC
CSAPRQGPRNIQYF
>TRBV18|few|TRBJ2-7|NA
TGTGCCAGCTCACCTCGGGACAACTACGAGCAGTACTTC
CASSPRDNYEQYF
>TRBV5-1|few|TRBJ1-4|NA
TGCGCCAGCAGCAACCAGGGCGGAGGTAATGAAAAACTGTTTTTT
CASSNQGGGNEKLFF
>TRBV21-1|NA|TRBJ2-5|NA
TGTGCCAGCAGCAAAGCCCGGGACAGAAGGGAGACCCAGTACTTC
CASSKARDRRETQYF
>TRBV18|NA|TRBJ2-7|NA
TGTGCCAGCTCAGCGGACAAACCTCCCTACGAGCAGTACTTC
CASSADKPPYEQYF
>TRBV10-3|NA|TRBJ2-5|TRBD2
TGTGCCATCAGGGAGGGACTAGCCCCAGAGACCCAGTACTTC
CAIREGLAPETQYF
>TRBV3-1|NA|TRBJ2-2|NA
TGTGCCAGCAGCCATACCCCCGGGGAGCTGTTTTTT
CASSHTPGELFF
>TRBV6-6|NA|TRBJ1-2|TRBD1
TGTGCCAGCAGTTACTCGGGACAGGAGATTATTACGGGTGGCTACACCTTC
CASSYSGQEIITGGYTF
>TRBV25-1|NA|TRBJ2-3|NA
TGTGCCAGCAGAGCACACGGGGGGCAGGCAGATACGCAGTATTTT
CASRAHGGQADTQYF
>TRBV4-3|NA|TRBJ1-5|NA
TGCGCCAGCAGCCGGGAAAGGACAGCCAATCAGCCCCAGCATTTT
CASSRERTANQPQHF
>TRBV20-1|few|TRBJ2-3|TRBD1
TGCAGTGCTCGCGACAGGGGAGCTACGCAGTATTTT
CSARDRGATQYF
>TRBV20-1|NA|TRBJ2-1|NA
TGCAGCCTTTGGGGCAGCCGATACAATGAGCAGTTCTTC
CSLWGSRYNEQFF
>TRBV2|NA|TRBJ2-7|NA
TGTGCCAGCAGTGAAGCGGCACTCTACAGCGATACTTCCTACGAGCAGTACTTC
CASSEAALYSDTSYEQYF
>TRBV7-2|few|TRBJ2-6|NA
TGTGCCAGCAGCTCAATCAGGGTCTCTGGGGCCAACGTCCTGACTTTC
CASSSIRVSGANVLTF
>TRBV6-1|NA|TRBJ2-4|TRBD1
TGTGCCAGCAGCTTCACCGACAGGGTAGGAAACATTCAGTACTTC
CASSFTDRVGNIQYF
>TRBV7-2|NA|TRBJ2-1|NA
TGTGCCGGCAGCTTAAATCATCCAGGATCGGGCAATGAGCAGTTCTTC
CAGSLNHPGSGNEQFF
>TRBV4-3|NA|TRBJ2-5|NA
TGCGCCAGCAACCAGGCCGCCGGGGCGGGGAACCAAGAGACCCAGTACTTC
CASNQAAGAGNQETQYF
>TRBV28|NA|TRBJ2-7|TRBD1
TGTGCCAGCAGTTTATATGCAGGGGGCGCTGATCGCTCCTACGAGCAGTACTTC
CASSLYAGGADRSYEQYF